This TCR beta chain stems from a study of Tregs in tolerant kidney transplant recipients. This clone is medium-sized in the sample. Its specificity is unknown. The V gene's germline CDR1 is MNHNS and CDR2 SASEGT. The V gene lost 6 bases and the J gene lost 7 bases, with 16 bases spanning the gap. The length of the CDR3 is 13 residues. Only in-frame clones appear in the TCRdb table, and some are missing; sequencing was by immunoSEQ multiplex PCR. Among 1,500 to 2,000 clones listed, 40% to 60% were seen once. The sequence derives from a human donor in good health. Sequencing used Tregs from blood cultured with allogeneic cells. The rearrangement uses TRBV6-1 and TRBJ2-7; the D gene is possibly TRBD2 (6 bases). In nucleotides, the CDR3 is TGTGCCAGCAGAGGGAGGACCGGTGGGGAGCAGTACTTC. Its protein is CASRGRTGGEQYF.